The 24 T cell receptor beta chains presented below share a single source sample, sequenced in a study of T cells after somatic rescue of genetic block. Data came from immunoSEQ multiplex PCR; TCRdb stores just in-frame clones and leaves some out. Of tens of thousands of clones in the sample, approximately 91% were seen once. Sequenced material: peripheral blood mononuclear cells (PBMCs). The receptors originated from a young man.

DNA of the CDR3: TGCGCCAGCAGCCAAGATGGGCGGGCGTCCTACGAGCAGTACTTC. Translated: CASSQDGRASYEQYF. This chain links TRBV4-1 with TRBJ2-7; D might be TRBD2 (5 bases). CDR1 is MGHRA and CDR2 is YSYEKL in the germline V gene. The CDR3 is 15 amino acids. V lost 0 bases and J 1 base, leaving 10 bases between the germline ends.

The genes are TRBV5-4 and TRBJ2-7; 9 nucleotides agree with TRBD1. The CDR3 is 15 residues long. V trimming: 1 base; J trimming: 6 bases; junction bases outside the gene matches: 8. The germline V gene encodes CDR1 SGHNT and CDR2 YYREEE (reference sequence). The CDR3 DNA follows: TGTGCCAGCAGCTTGTACGGACAGGGGTTTCGCGAGCAGTACTTC. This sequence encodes CASSLYGQGFREQYF.

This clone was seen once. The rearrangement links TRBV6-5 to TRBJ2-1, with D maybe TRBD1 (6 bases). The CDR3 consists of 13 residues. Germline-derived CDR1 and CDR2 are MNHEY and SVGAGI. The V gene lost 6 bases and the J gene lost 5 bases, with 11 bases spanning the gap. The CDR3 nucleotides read TGTGCCAGCAGGAGGGACAACAACAATGAGCAGTTCTTC. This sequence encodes CASRRDNNNEQFF.

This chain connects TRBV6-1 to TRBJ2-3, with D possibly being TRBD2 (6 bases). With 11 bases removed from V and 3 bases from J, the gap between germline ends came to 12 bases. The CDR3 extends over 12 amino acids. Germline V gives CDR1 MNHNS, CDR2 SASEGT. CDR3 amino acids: CAGGWRTDTQYF. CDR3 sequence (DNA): TGTGCCGGGGGGTGGCGGACAGATACGCAGTATTTT.

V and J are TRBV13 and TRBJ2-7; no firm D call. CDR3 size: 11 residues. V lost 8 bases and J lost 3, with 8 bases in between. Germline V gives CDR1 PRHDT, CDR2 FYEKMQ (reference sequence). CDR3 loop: CASGWDYEQYF. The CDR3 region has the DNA TGTGCCAGCGGATGGGACTACGAGCAGTACTTC.

CDR3 nucleotides: TGTGCCAGCAGTTTAGGCCCGGGGCAAGAGACCCAGTACTTC. It is translated as CASSLGPGQETQYF. The chain couples TRBV27 to TRBJ2-5, with a weak D call TRBD2 (5 bases). The CDR3 is 14 residues long. Trimming left V 2 bases short and J 2 bases short, with 9 bases between. The germline V gene encodes CDR1 MNHEY and CDR2 SMNVEV (reference sequence).

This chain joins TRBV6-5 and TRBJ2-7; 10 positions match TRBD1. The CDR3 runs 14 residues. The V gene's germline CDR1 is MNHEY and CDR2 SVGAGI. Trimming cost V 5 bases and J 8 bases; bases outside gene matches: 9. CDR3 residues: CASSRPGQGLQQYF. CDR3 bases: TGTGCCAGCAGTAGACCGGGACAGGGGCTCCAGCAGTACTTC.

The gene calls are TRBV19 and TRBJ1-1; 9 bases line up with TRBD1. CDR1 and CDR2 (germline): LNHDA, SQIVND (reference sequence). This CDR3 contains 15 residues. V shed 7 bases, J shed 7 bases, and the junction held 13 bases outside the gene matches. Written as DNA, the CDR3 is TGTGCCAGTACCCACGGTGGGACAGGGAGGGGTGAAGCTTTCTTT. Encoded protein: CASTHGGTGRGEAFF.

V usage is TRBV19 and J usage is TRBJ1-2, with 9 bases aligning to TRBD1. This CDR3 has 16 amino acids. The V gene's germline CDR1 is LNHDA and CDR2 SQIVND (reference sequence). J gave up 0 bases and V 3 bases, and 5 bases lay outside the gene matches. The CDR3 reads CASSIRQGEANYGYTF. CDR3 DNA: TGTGCCAGTAGTATCCGACAGGGGGAGGCTAACTATGGCTACACCTTC.

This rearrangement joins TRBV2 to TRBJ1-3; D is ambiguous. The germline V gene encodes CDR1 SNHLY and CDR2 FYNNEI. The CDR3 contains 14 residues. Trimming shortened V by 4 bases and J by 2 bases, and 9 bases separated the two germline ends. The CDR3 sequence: CASSGGRAGNTIYF. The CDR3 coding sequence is TGTGCCAGCAGTGGGGGAAGGGCTGGAAACACCATATATTTT.

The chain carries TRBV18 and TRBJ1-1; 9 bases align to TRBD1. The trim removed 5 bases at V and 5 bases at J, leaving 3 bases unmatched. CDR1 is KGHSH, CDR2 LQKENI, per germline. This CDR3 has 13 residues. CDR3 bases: TGTGCCAGCTCATCGGACAGGGGAACTGAAGCTTTCTTT. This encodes CASSSDRGTEAFF.

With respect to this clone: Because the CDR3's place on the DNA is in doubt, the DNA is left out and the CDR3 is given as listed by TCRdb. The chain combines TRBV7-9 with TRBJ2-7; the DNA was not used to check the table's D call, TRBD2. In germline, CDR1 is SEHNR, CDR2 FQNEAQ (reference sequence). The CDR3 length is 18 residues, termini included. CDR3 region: CASSRGEPTSSTSYEQYF.

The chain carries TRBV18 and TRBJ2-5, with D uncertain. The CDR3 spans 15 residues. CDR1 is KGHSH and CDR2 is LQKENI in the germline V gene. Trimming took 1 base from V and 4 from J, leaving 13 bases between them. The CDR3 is CASSPRTGSLETQYF. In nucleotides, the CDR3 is TGTGCCAGCTCACCACGCACTGGTTCGTTAGAGACCCAGTACTTC.

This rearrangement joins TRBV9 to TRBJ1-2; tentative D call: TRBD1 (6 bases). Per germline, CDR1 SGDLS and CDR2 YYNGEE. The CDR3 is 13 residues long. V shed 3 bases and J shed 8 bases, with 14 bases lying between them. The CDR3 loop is CASSAQGIGGYTF. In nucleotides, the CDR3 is TGTGCCAGCAGCGCACAGGGAATCGGCGGCTACACCTTC.

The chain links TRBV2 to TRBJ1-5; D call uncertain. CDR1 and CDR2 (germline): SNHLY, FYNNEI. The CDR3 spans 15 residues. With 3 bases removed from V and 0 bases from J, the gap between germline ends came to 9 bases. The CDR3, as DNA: TGTGCCAGCAGTGACGGCGGGCATAGCAATCAGCCCCAGCATTTT. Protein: CASSDGGHSNQPQHF.

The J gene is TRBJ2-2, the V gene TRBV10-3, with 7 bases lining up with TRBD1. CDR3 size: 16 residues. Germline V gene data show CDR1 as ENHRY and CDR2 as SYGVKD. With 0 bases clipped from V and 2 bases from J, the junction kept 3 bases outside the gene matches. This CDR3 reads CAISESGTANTGELFF. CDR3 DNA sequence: TGTGCCATCAGTGAGTCTGGGACAGCAAACACCGGGGAGCTGTTTTTT.

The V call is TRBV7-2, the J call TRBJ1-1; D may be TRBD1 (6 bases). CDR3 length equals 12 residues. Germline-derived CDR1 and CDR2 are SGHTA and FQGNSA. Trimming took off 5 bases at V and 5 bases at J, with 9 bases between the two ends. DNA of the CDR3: TGTGCCAGCAGCCTGACAGGTACTGAAGCTTTCTTT. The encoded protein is CASSLTGTEAFF.

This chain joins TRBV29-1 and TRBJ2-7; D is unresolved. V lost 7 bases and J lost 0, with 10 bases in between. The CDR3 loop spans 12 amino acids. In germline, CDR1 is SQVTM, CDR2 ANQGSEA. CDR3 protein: CSATQGSYEQYF. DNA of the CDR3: TGCAGCGCGACCCAAGGCTCCTACGAGCAGTACTTC.

The CDR3 DNA reads TGTGCCAGCAGCGAGCAGGGACTGGGAAACTATGGCTACACCTTC. Translated, it gives CASSEQGLGNYGYTF. J is TRBJ1-2 and V is TRBV7-9, with D possibly TRBD1 on 5 matching bases. In germline, CDR1 is SEHNR, CDR2 FQNEAQ (reference sequence). The CDR3 length is 15 residues. V shed 5 bases and J shed 2 bases, with 15 bases lying between them.

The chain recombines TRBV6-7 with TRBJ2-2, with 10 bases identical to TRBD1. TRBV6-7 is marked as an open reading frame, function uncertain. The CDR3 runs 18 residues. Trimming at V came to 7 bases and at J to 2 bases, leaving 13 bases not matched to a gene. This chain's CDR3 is CASIRLPGQGTNTGELFF. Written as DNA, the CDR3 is TGTGCCAGCATCAGACTGCCGGGACAGGGGACAAACACCGGGGAGCTGTTTTTT.

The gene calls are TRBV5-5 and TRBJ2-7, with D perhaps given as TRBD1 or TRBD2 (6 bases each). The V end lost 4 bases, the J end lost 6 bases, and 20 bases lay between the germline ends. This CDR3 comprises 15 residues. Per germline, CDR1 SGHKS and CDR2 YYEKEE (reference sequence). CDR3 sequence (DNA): TGTGCCAGCAGCATAAACTCAATACAGGGAGGCGAGCAGTACTTC. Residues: CASSINSIQGGEQYF.

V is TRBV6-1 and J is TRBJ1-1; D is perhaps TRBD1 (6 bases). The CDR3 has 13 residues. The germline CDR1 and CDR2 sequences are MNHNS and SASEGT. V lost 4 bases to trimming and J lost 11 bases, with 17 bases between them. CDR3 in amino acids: CASSARGGGTAFF. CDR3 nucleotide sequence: TGTGCCAGCAGTGCCCGGGGAGGGGGTACGGCTTTCTTT.

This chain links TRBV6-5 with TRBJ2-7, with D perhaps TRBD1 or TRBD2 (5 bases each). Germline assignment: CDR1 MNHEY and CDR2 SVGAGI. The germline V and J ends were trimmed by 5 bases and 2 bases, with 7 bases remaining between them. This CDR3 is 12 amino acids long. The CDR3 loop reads CASSRGPYEQYF. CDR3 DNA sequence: TGTGCCAGCAGTCGGGGCCCCTACGAGCAGTACTTC.

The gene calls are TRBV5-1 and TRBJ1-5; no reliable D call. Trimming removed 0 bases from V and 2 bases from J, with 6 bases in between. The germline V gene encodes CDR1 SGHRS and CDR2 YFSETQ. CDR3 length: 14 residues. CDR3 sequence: CASSLGGGNQPQHF. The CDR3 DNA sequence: TGCGCCAGCAGCTTGGGCGGGGGCAATCAGCCCCAGCATTTT.